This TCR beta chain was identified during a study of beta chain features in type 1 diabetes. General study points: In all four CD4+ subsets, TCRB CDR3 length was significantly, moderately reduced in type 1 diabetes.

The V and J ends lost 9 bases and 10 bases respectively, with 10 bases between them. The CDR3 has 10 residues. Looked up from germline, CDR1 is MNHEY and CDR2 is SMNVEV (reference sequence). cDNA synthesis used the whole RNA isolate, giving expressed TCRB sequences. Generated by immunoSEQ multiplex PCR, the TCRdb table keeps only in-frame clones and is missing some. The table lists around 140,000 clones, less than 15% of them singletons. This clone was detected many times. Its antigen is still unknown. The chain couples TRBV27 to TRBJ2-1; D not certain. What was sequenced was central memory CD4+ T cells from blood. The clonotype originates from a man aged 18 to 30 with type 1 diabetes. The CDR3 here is CARGHREQFF. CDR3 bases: TGTGCCAGAGGGCATCGGGAGCAGTTCTTC.